This TCR beta chain was recorded in a study of blood T cell repertoires in COVID-19. Looking at the study overall: Material from acute and convalescent COVID-19 was sourced from the United States, Italy and Spain. PBMCs, B-cell-depleted T cells, or T cells were the source of the cDNA or gDNA that made up the material.

Per the study methods: Nucleated cell counts were estimated from reference gene primer amplification. The assay was immunoSEQ multiplex PCR, and TCRdb's table has in-frame clones only and misses some. The V and J calls and clone size were taken over from that table, and D and trimming were inferred from the DNA. The sample holds tens of thousands of clones, 85% to 90% seen once. Trimming took off 0 bases at V and 4 bases at J, with 11 bases between the two ends. The CDR3 spans 14 residues. From germline, CDR1 is SGHKS and CDR2 YYEKEE (reference sequence). This TCR derives from an elderly man with acute or convalescent COVID-19. The rearrangement uses TRBV5-5 and TRBJ2-7, with D possibly matching TRBD1 (5 bases). The sequenced sample consisted of peripheral blood. This chain's CDR3 is CASSLGQPLYEQYF. CDR3 in DNA: TGTGCCAGCAGCTTGGGACAGCCACTTTACGAGCAGTACTTC. Based on the CDR3 plus reference TRBV5-5 and TRBJ2-7, the full variable domain is DAGVTQSPTHLIKTRGQQVTLRCSPISGHKSVSWYQQVLGQGPQFIFQYYEKEERGRGNFPDRFSARQFPNYSSELNVNALLLGDSALYLCASSLGQPLYEQYFGPGTRLTVT.